This entry features one T cell receptor (beta chain) sequence. The germline V and J ends were trimmed by 2 bases and 2 bases, with 7 bases remaining between them. This CDR3 contains 14 residues. Germline V gene data show CDR1 as SGHDN and CDR2 as FVKESK. Assay used: immunoSEQ multiplex PCR; TCRdb lists only in-frame clones, some missing. The sample contains tens of thousands of clones, about 90% of which appear only once. This sample is drawn from a study of T cell changes during pregnancy in multiple sclerosis. The V gene is TRBV14, the J gene TRBJ2-1; D is unclear. This receptor was obtained from a female donor in good health, enrolled as a control in a pregnancy study. The starting material was CD4+ T cells from peripheral blood mononuclear cells, obtained after pregnancy. CDR3 bases: TGTGCCAGCAGCCAATTCTTTGCCTACAATGAGCAGTTCTTC. This translates into CASSQFFAYNEQFF.